This TCR beta chain was captured in a study of CD8+CD57+ T cells in acquired aplastic anemia. Study information: Average DNA yield from sorted CD4+ and CD8+ cells was 3.2 ug.

J was trimmed by 1 base and V by 7 bases; bases with no gene match: 9. Germline V lookup: CDR1 LNHDA, CDR2 SQIVND (reference sequence). The CDR3 spans 15 residues. Profiling that covered TCR beta VDJ and CDR3 relied on genomic DNA as its template. MiXCR, applied by TCRdb to the reads, yields one record per CDR3 protein. The sample has about 160,000 distinct CDR3 sequences, roughly 47% seen once. Findings of the study overall: Roughly 27 shared CD8+ CDR3s appeared highly expressed within patients' immunodominant clones. No significant patient-versus-control difference appeared in CD8+ Simpson's diversity.

A remark on this clonotype: Its antigen is currently unknown.

This TCR came from a human donor in good health. The sample taken for sequencing was sorted CD4+, CD8+, or CD8+CD57+ T cells (not recorded which) from PBMCs. The rearrangement uses TRBV19 and TRBJ1-2, with 7 positions matching TRBD1. The CDR3 region has the DNA TGTGCCAGTACCAGGGACAGATTCTTTAACTATGGCTACACCTTC. Amino acids: CASTRDRFFNYGYTF.